This T cell receptor beta chain is from a study of shared clonotypes between healthy human individuals. General observations from the study: Compared with clonotypes that all four donors shared, non-shared clonotypes had lower generation probabilities. Naive CD4 clonotypes were shared across several donors at about 5%.

The V gene end was trimmed by 4 bases and the J gene end by 6 bases; junction bases not matched to a gene: 9. This CDR3 contains 16 residues. Germline V lookup: CDR1 MDHEN, CDR2 SYDVKM. As to this clone: The antigen is undetermined.

Some clones are missing from TCRdb's copy, which holds only in-frame ones; the method was immunoSEQ multiplex PCR. Of 600,000 to 750,000 clones in the sample, roughly two thirds were seen once. This chain links TRBV28 with TRBJ2-2; 9 positions agree with TRBD1. The sequence was collected from a young woman in good health. Specimen: memory CD4+ T cells sorted from blood. The subset: CD45RA-negative fraction. CDR3 protein: CASSSAGTGYPGELFF. The CDR3 DNA reads TGTGCCAGCAGTTCGGCGGGGACAGGGTATCCCGGGGAGCTGTTTTTT.